One and the same sample provided the 22 T cell receptor beta chains below, sequenced in a study of Tregs in tolerant kidney transplant recipients. Profiling relied on immunoSEQ multiplex PCR, and the TCRdb table lists in-frame clones only, not all of them. The sample holds about 48,000 clones. Sequencing was performed on CD4+ T cells from blood, taken before the transplant. Every receptor here comes from a human donor who received a combined kidney and bone marrow transplant.

This chain's CDR3 is CASSYMGAGEQYF. The DNA read from the CDR3 is TGTGCCAGCAGTTACATGGGGGCTGGCGAG. The genes are TRBV6-2 or TRBV6-3 and TRBJ2-7, with a possible D match to TRBD1 (6 bases). The sequence runs out 3 residues before the end of the CDR3; the remainder is reconstructed from the germline J gene. The CDR3 covers 13 residues. Germline CDR1 reads MNHEY; CDR2 reads SVGEGT. Deletions cut 2 bases from V and 6 bases from J, with 11 bases between.

As to this clone: Read sequence stops 3 residues before the CDR3 end, and the germline J gene provides the missing end. The rearrangement joins TRBV7-2 to TRBJ2-2, with a tentative D call TRBD1 (6 bases). The CDR3 consists of 15 residues. CDR1 is SGHTA and CDR2 is FQGNSA in the germline V gene. V was cut by 1 base and J by 2 bases, with 8 bases left in between. The CDR3 is CASSLVQGNTGELFF. Partial CDR3 DNA: TGTGCCAGCAGCTTAGTACAGGGCAACACCGGGGAG.

To note about this clone: The DNA ends 3 residues before the CDR3 does, and the rest of the CDR3 is filled in from the germline J gene. The rearrangement uses TRBV2 and TRBJ2-5, with D unclear. CDR1 and CDR2 from the germline V gene are SNHLY and FYNNEI. The CDR3 is 11 residues long. V lost 4 bases, J lost 5 bases, and 5 bases lay in between. CDR3: CASSVYETQYF. The part of the CDR3 DNA that was read is TGTGCCAGCAGTGTCTATGAGACC.

A remark on this clone: Read sequence stops 3 residues before the CDR3 end, and the germline J gene provides the missing end. This chain joins TRBV20-1 and TRBJ1-2, with 8 bases matching TRBD1. CDR1 is DFQATT and CDR2 is SNEGSKA in the germline V gene (reference sequence). J lost 3 bases, V lost 0 bases, and 6 bases had no gene match. The CDR3 consists of 15 residues. CDR3 protein: CSARDLTGGYYGYTF. The CDR3 DNA, read in part, is TGCAGTGCTAGAGATCTCACAGGGGGATACTATGGC.

The covered CDR3 bases are TGTGCCTGGAGTGTAGGCCTAGCGGGAGCCGGTGAG. Amino acid sequence: CAWSVGLAGAGE. The CDR3 in full is CAWSVGLAGAGEQFF. This rearrangement joins TRBV30 to TRBJ2-1, with 10 bases lining up with TRBD2. The read terminates 3 residues before the CDR3 end, so the remaining end is supplied by the germline J gene. Germline assignment: CDR1 GTSNPN and CDR2 SVGIG (reference sequence). CDR3 length: 15 amino acids. J lost 9 bases, V lost 0 bases, and 8 bases had no gene match.

With regard to this clone: The read ends 3 residues shy of where the CDR3 ends; the end is completed using the germline J gene. The chain combines TRBV18 with TRBJ1-1, with D possibly matching TRBD1 (6 bases). V gave up 3 bases and J gave up 1 base, with 12 bases separating them. Germline V gives CDR1 KGHSH, CDR2 LQKENI. The CDR3 contains 15 residues. CDR3 DNA (partial): TGTGCCAGCTCACCTAAACAGGGCGCGAACACTGAA. Amino acids: CASSPKQGANTE. The CDR3 as a whole reads CASSPKQGANTEAFF. Full variable domain (rest looked up from reference TRBV18 and TRBJ1-1): NAGVMQNPRHLVRRRGQEARLRCSPMKGHSHVYWYRQLPEEGLKFMVYLQKENIIDESGMPKERFSAEFPKEGPSILRIQQVVRGDSAAYFCASSPKQGANTEAFFGQGTRLTVV.

In the case of this clone: The read gets to within 3 residues of the CDR3 end, and the germline J gene fills in the rest. This chain uses TRBV29-1 with TRBJ2-7; 15 positions agree with TRBD2. Germline-derived CDR1 and CDR2 are SQVTM and ANQGSEA. This CDR3 spans 14 amino acids. With 3 bases clipped from V and 4 bases from J, the junction kept 1 base outside the gene matches. The CDR3 reads CSVEGLAGGYEQYF. The sequenced part of the CDR3 DNA is TGCAGCGTTGAGGGACTAGCGGGGGGTTACGAG.

The sequenced CDR3 bases are TGCGCCAGCAGCTCGGGACTAGCGGAATCCACAGATACG. Residues: CASSSGLAESTDT. The complete CDR3 protein is CASSSGLAESTDTQYF. The V call is TRBV5-1, the J call TRBJ2-3; 11 nucleotides agree with TRBD2. Sequencing ends 3 residues short of the CDR3 end; the germline J gene provides the rest. Trimming at V came to 3 bases and at J to 2 bases, leaving 5 bases not matched to a gene. The CDR3 spans 16 residues. Germline V gives CDR1 SGHRS, CDR2 YFSETQ.

About this clone: The read ends 3 residues before the CDR3 terminus; that terminus is restored from the germline J gene. The chain has TRBV7-2 and TRBJ2-7, with D possibly TRBD1 on 6 matching bases. Trimming left V 2 bases short and J 6 bases short, with 17 bases between. The CDR3 loop spans 15 amino acids. Germline CDR1 reads SGHTA; CDR2 reads FQGNSA. The CDR3 bases that were read are TGTGCCAGCAGCTTATCTCACAGGGCATCTGGCGAG. It yields the protein CASSLSHRASGE. Given in full, the CDR3 is CASSLSHRASGEQYF.

This CDR3 reads CASSKIRDYFYNEQFF. The DNA read from the CDR3 is TGTGCCAGTAGTAAGATCCGGGACTACTTTTACAATGAG. The genes are TRBV19 and TRBJ2-1; 7 nucleotides align to TRBD2. The read ends 3 residues shy of where the CDR3 ends; the end is completed using the germline J gene. This CDR3 has 16 amino acids. CDR1 LNHDA and CDR2 SQIVND come from the germline V gene (reference sequence). V lost 4 bases and J lost 4; bases outside the gene matches: 10.

On this clone: The read gets to within 3 residues of the CDR3 end, and the germline J gene fills in the rest. The V gene is TRBV5-1, the J gene TRBJ2-7; D perhaps matches TRBD2 (7 bases). CDR1 and CDR2 from the germline V gene are SGHRS and YFSETQ. CDR3 length: 20 residues. Trimming stripped 1 base from V and 3 bases from J, with 29 bases between. The covered CDR3 bases are TGCGCCAGCAGCTTGAGCCCACTTCAGAGGGGGGGGGTAGTCCTCTACGAG. Amino acid sequence: CASSLSPLQRGGVVLYE. The full CDR3 reads CASSLSPLQRGGVVLYEQYF.

In regard to this clone: The read is 3 residues too short to cover the CDR3 end, so that end is filled in from the germline J gene. The chain joins TRBV30 to TRBJ2-4, with D tentatively TRBD1 (6 bases). V was shortened by 2 bases and J by 1 base, with 15 bases between the two germline ends. Per germline, CDR1 GTSNPN and CDR2 SVGIG (reference sequence). There are 16 residues in the CDR3. The covered CDR3 bases are TGTGCCTGGAGTCCCGAGGGGACACTTGCCAAAAACATT. This encodes CAWSPEGTLAKNI. The whole CDR3 sequence is CAWSPEGTLAKNIQYF.

As concerns this clone: The sequence runs out 3 residues before the end of the CDR3; the remainder is reconstructed from the germline J gene. The chain uses TRBV7-8 and TRBJ1-5; possibly TRBD1 for D (5 bases). The CDR3 length is 14 residues. V gave up 7 bases and J gave up 3 bases, with 13 bases separating them. The germline gives CDR1 SGHVS, CDR2 FQNEAQ. Partial CDR3 DNA: TGTGCCAGCACCCTCCAGGGTTACAATCAGCCC. Protein: CASTLQGYNQP. Given in full, the CDR3 is CASTLQGYNQPQHF. Full variable domain (outside the CDR3, taken from reference TRBV7-8 and TRBJ1-5): GAGVSQSPRYKVAKRGQDVALRCDPISGHVSLFWYQQALGQGPEFLTYFQNEAQLDKSGLPSDRFFAERPEGSVSTLKIQRTQQEDSAVYLCASTLQGYNQPQHFGDGTRLSIL.

Comments on this clone: The read ends 3 residues shy of where the CDR3 ends; the end is completed using the germline J gene. The J gene is TRBJ2-5, the V gene TRBV5-1; 7 bases map to TRBD2. Germline assignment: CDR1 SGHRS and CDR2 YFSETQ. Losses at the gene ends were 4 bases for V and 4 bases for J; bases not matched to a gene: 7. The CDR3 runs to 14 residues. The CDR3 sequence: CASSATSERETQYF. Partial CDR3 DNA: TGCGCCAGCAGCGCCACTAGCGAGCGAGAGACC.

Turning to this clone: The read ends 3 residues before the CDR3 terminus; that terminus is restored from the germline J gene. The chain is built from TRBV30 and TRBJ1-5, with TRBD1 matching 7 bases. J lost 1 base, V lost 1 base, and 1 base had no gene match. The CDR3 loop spans 14 amino acids. CDR1 and CDR2 from the germline V gene are GTSNPN and SVGIG (reference sequence). This CDR3 reads CAWSGGQSNQPQHF. The sequenced CDR3 bases are TGTGCCTGGAGTGGGGGACAGAGCAATCAGCCC.

A remark on this clone: The observed sequence ends 3 residues before the CDR3 terminus, with the missing tail filled in from the germline J gene. V is TRBV7-3 and J is TRBJ1-4; TRBD1 matches 10 bases. J gave up 4 bases and V 3 bases, and 8 bases lay outside the gene matches. The CDR3 runs to 17 residues. CDR1 is SGHTA and CDR2 is FQGTGA in the germline V gene. The DNA read from the CDR3 is TGTGCCAGCAGCTTTTATGGACAGGGGGTCTTTAATGAAAAA. Its translation: CASSFYGQGVFNEK. The full CDR3 sequence reads CASSFYGQGVFNEKLFF. The whole variable domain, filled in from reference TRBV7-3 and TRBJ1-4, reads GAGVSQTPSNKVTEKGKYVELRCDPISGHTALYWYRQSLGQGPEFLIYFQGTGAADDSGLPNDRFFAVRPEGSVSTLKIQRTERGDSAVYLCASSFYGQGVFNEKLFFGSGTQLSVL.

Comments on this clone: The read ends 3 residues before the CDR3 terminus; that terminus is restored from the germline J gene. The chain combines TRBV20-1 with TRBJ2-1; D could derive from TRBD1 or TRBD2 (6 bases each). CDR3 length: 16 amino acids. Germline CDR1 DFQATT, CDR2 SNEGSKA (reference sequence). The ends were cut back, 0 bases at V and 0 bases at J, with 12 bases in the middle. The CDR3 loop is CSARDRRGSSYNEQFF. The CDR3 bases that were read are TGCAGTGCTAGAGATAGGAGGGGGAGCTCCTACAATGAG.

As for this clone: Read coverage stops 3 residues before the CDR3 terminus; the germline J gene supplies the remainder. The chain recombines TRBV19 with TRBJ2-5; the D is unclear. The germline V gene has CDR1 LNHDA and CDR2 SQIVND (reference sequence). The CDR3 covers 12 residues. Trimming left V 4 bases short and J 5 bases short, with 8 bases between. CDR3 protein: CASSTSRETQYF. The sequenced part of the CDR3 DNA is TGTGCCAGTAGTACTTCCCGGGAGACC.

About this clone itself: The CDR3 end lies 3 residues beyond the end of the read and is filled in from the germline J gene. This chain joins TRBV5-1 and TRBJ2-5; 15 bases fit TRBD2. Per germline, CDR1 SGHRS and CDR2 YFSETQ. The CDR3 has 16 residues. The V segment lost 4 bases and the J segment 4 bases; nucleotides outside the gene matches: 5. The CDR3 here is CASSIGLAGGRETQYF. Incomplete CDR3 DNA: TGCGCCAGCAGCATTGGACTAGCGGGAGGGCGAGAGACC.

In regard to this clone: The read comes to an end 3 residues before the CDR3 does, leaving the germline J gene to fill in the end. The V call is TRBV5-1, the J call TRBJ2-1; tentative D call: TRBD2 (6 bases). Looked up from germline, CDR1 is SGHRS and CDR2 is YFSETQ. V was cut by 0 bases and J by 5 bases, with 18 bases left in between. The CDR3 length is 17 residues. CDR3: CASSLDGAAGGNNEQFF. Incomplete CDR3 DNA: TGCGCCAGCAGCTTGGATGGTGCAGCGGGCGGCAACAATGAG.

Regarding this clone: The read ends 3 residues early relative to the CDR3; the germline J gene fills the gap. The rearrangement links TRBV19 to TRBJ1-2; TRBD1 matches 8 bases. CDR3 length equals 15 residues. The germline V gene has CDR1 LNHDA and CDR2 SQIVND (reference sequence). Trimming cost V 6 bases and J 2 bases; bases outside gene matches: 8. The CDR3 bases that were read are TGTGCCAGTAGGCCGTCAGGGACAGGAAACTATGGC. Amino acids: CASRPSGTGNYG. The entire CDR3 is CASRPSGTGNYGYTF.

A note on this clone: The sequenced fragment ends 3 residues before the CDR3 boundary, so the rest is inferred from the germline J gene. The chain couples TRBV7-3 to TRBJ2-2; 9 bases line up with TRBD1. The germline V gene encodes CDR1 SGHTA and CDR2 FQGTGA. The junction had 1 base not matched to a gene; V was cut back by 3 bases and J by 5 bases. The CDR3 is made up of 14 amino acids. Incomplete CDR3 DNA: TGTGCCAGCAGCTTGGACAGGGGTACCGGGGAG. Translation gives CASSLDRGTGE. The full CDR3 protein is CASSLDRGTGELFF. Full variable domain (outside the CDR3, taken from reference TRBV7-3 and TRBJ2-2): GAGVSQTPSNKVTEKGKYVELRCDPISGHTALYWYRQSLGQGPEFLIYFQGTGAADDSGLPNDRFFAVRPEGSVSTLKIQRTERGDSAVYLCASSLDRGTGELFFGEGSRLTVL.